This TCR beta chain came from a study of shared clonotypes between healthy human individuals. Study findings and constraints: What rarefaction showed was incomplete sorted-subset sequencing despite large depth. Expectations were that clonotype sharing among donors would be affected by sequencing depth. All-four-donor shared clonotypes had higher generation probabilities than non-shared clonotypes did.

The CDR3 runs 14 residues. The V gene's germline CDR1 is KGHSH and CDR2 LQKENI. V dropped 4 bases and J dropped 3 bases, with 9 bases sitting between them. This clone was counted a single time. Its specificity is not known. The method was immunoSEQ multiplex PCR; TCRdb's version includes in-frame clones alone and lacks a portion of them. The data contain about 2.3 million clones, approximately 93% of them singletons. This clonotype was sampled from a young man in good health. Some clones in this sample may be carry-over from other donors' samples. Specimen: naive CD4+ T cells from PBMCs. Subset: CD45RA+ positively selected. This chain joins TRBV18 and TRBJ2-2; either TRBD1 or TRBD2 may fit D (5 bases each). CDR3 protein: CASSRGSDTGELFF. The CDR3 coding sequence is TGTGCCAGCTCACGGGGGAGTGACACCGGGGAGCTGTTTTTT.